These T cell receptor beta chains were read from a single sample in a study of T cell responses to AZD1222 COVID-19 vaccine. TCRdb's table, derived via immunoSEQ multiplex PCR, lists solely in-frame clones and lacks some. This table holds some 140,000 clones, about nine tenths found once. Sequenced here: peripheral blood, sampled on day 0 of AZD1222 vaccination. The source of these receptors is an adult in good health. CDR3s leave out the opening cysteine and the closing phenylalanine or tryptophan.

>TRBV5-6|TRBJ2-1
ASSLFRTGNDEQF
>TRBV5-4|TRBJ1-2
ASSLVADGYT
>TRBV4-3|TRBJ2-2
ASSQAQAYTGELF
>TRBV28|TRBJ1-2
ASLQGYYGYT
>TRBV5-5|TRBJ2-7
ASSRPQGQNYEQY
>TRBV27|TRBJ1-6
ASSLGSQNSPLH
>TRBV6-5|TRBJ2-7
ASRTGREQY
>TRBV29-1|TRBJ1-2
SVEDPMGKNYGYT
>TRBV5-5|TRBJ2-2
ASSFPAGTTGELF
>TRBV29-1|TRBJ2-7
SVEGSTYEQY